These 12 T cell receptor beta chains were sequenced from one sample in a study of cytomegalovirus exposure and HLA in healthy donors. PCR employed 60 Vbeta and 13 Jbeta primers. Profiling relied on immunoSEQ multiplex PCR, and the TCRdb table lists in-frame clones only, not all of them. The sample has about 140,000 clones, 66% seen once. The sample comprised PBMCs. Receptors were obtained from a human donor in good health.

The chain recombines TRBV5-1 with TRBJ2-2, with a weak D call TRBD1 (5 bases). The germline V gene has CDR1 SGHRS and CDR2 YFSETQ. The CDR3 is 15 residues long. V shed 0 bases and J shed 3 bases, with 9 bases lying between them. This chain's CDR3 is CASSLDTTDTGELFF. In DNA form, the CDR3 reads TGCGCCAGCAGCTTGGACACGACAGACACCGGGGAGCTGTTTTTT.

J is TRBJ2-7 and V is TRBV5-1, with 7 bases identical to TRBD1. Germline lookup yields CDR1 SGHRS and CDR2 YFSETQ. The CDR3 runs 15 residues. J lost 0 bases, V lost 1 base, and 4 bases had no gene match. This chain's CDR3 is CASSLRTGSSYEQYF. The CDR3 bases are TGCGCCAGCAGCTTGAGGACAGGTAGCTCCTACGAGCAGTACTTC.

The chain employs TRBV11-2 and TRBJ2-1; D might be TRBD1 (6 bases). Germline V lookup: CDR1 SGHAT, CDR2 FQNNGV. V was pared by 5 bases and J by 7 bases, with 9 bases between. This CDR3 has 12 amino acids. CDR3: CASSLGQNEQFF. The CDR3 DNA sequence: TGTGCCAGCAGCCTAGGACAGAATGAGCAGTTCTTC.

The chain has TRBV5-5 and TRBJ2-2; D possibly corresponds to TRBD1 (6 bases). This CDR3 spans 13 amino acids. With 6 bases removed from V and 3 bases from J, the gap between germline ends came to 9 bases. The germline CDR1 and CDR2 sequences are SGHKS and YYEKEE (reference sequence). The CDR3, as DNA: TGTGCCAGCACGTACAGGGACACCGGGGAGCTGTTTTTT. Amino acid sequence: CASTYRDTGELFF. The variable domain in full, with the rest retrieved from reference TRBV5-5 and TRBJ2-2, is DAGVTQSPTHLIKTRGQQVTLRCSPISGHKSVSWYQQVLGQGPQFIFQYYEKEERGRGNFPDRFSARQFPNYSSELNVNALLLGDSALYLCASTYRDTGELFFGEGSRLTVL.

A few counts support this clone. The DNA of the CDR3 is TGTGCCAGCAAAACGGGACTAGCGGATTACGAGCAGTACTTC. It encodes CASKTGLADYEQYF. The chain couples TRBV6-5 to TRBJ2-7; 11 nucleotides align to TRBD2. The J segment lost 4 bases and the V segment lost 7 bases, leaving 6 bases of the junction unmatched. The CDR3 is 14 residues long. In germline, CDR1 is MNHEY, CDR2 SVGAGI.

This clone has just a few counts. In nucleotides, the CDR3 is TGTGCCATTACAGACAGGGTGAACACTGAAGCTTTCTTT. Amino acid sequence: CAITDRVNTEAFF. This chain links TRBV10-3 with TRBJ1-1; 7 bases map to TRBD1. J lost 0 bases, V lost 9 bases, and 4 bases had no gene match. Germline CDR1 ENHRY, CDR2 SYGVKD. The CDR3 covers 13 residues.

The table lists this clone with a count of one. The chain recombines TRBV29-1 with TRBJ2-7, with 8 bases lining up with TRBD2. The germline CDR1 and CDR2 sequences are SQVTM and ANQGSEA. The V and J ends lost 4 bases and 2 bases, in that order; junction bases with no gene match: 4. The CDR3 contains 13 residues. The CDR3 here is CSVVSLAAYEQYF. CDR3 nucleotide sequence: TGCAGCGTTGTGTCACTAGCGGCCTACGAGCAGTACTTC.

This chain connects TRBV5-1 to TRBJ2-5; D possibly corresponds to TRBD2 (6 bases). From germline, CDR1 is SGHRS and CDR2 YFSETQ. The length of the CDR3 is 14 residues. The V and J ends lost 4 bases and 0 bases respectively, with 10 bases between them. This CDR3 is CASSKTSHQETQYF. The DNA for the CDR3 is TGCGCCAGCAGCAAGACTAGTCACCAAGAGACCCAGTACTTC.

V is TRBV28 and J is TRBJ2-7; tentatively, D is TRBD2 (5 bases). With 5 bases removed from V and 6 bases from J, the gap between germline ends came to 8 bases. There are 11 residues in the CDR3. The V gene's germline CDR1 is MDHEN and CDR2 SYDVKM. The CDR3 reads CASSPGIEQYF. DNA for the CDR3: TGTGCCAGCAGTCCCGGGATCGAGCAGTACTTC.

In this sample, this clone turned up a few times. The rearrangement uses TRBV4-1 and TRBJ1-2; tentative D call: TRBD1 (6 bases). CDR3 length: 16 amino acids. Per the germline V gene, CDR1 is MGHRA and CDR2 is YSYEKL. V lost 0 bases to trimming and J lost 4 bases, with 15 bases between them. This chain's CDR3 is CASSQEERGFRYGYTF. CDR3 bases: TGCGCCAGCAGCCAAGAGGAAAGGGGGTTTCGCTATGGCTACACCTTC.

This clone was detected a few times. The chain links TRBV11-2 to TRBJ2-7, with D possibly being TRBD1 (6 bases). V was trimmed by 5 bases and J by 1 base, leaving 21 bases between them. The CDR3 sequence is 17 residues long. CDR1 and CDR2 (germline): SGHAT, FQNNGV. The CDR3 reads CASSPPLSQGPSYEQYF. The CDR3, as DNA: TGTGCCAGCAGCCCCCCCCTAAGCCAGGGGCCATCCTACGAGCAGTACTTC.

This rearrangement joins TRBV28 to TRBJ2-1; D call uncertain. Trimming cost V 9 bases and J 9 bases, with 12 bases left between them. Germline V gene lookup returns CDR1 MDHEN and CDR2 SYDVKM. CDR3 length equals 11 residues. DNA for the CDR3: TGTGCCAGTCGCGGAGTAGGTGAGCAGTTCTTC. Translated: CASRGVGEQFF.